This T cell receptor (beta chain) was sequenced during a study of T cell responses to AZD1222 COVID-19 vaccine. General study points: Donor demographics were predominantly white British with a female majority; clonal diversity may be underestimated. Only five or six AZD1222 recipients were seropositive at baseline.

With respect to this clone: The antigen remains unidentified.

This CDR3 is built from 13 residues. TCRdb's table, derived via immunoSEQ multiplex PCR, lists solely in-frame clones and lacks some. The table records over 95,000 clones, 88% of them present only once. Sequenced here: peripheral blood, sampled on day 0 of AZD1222 vaccination. The chain joins TRBV21-1 to TRBJ2-3. TRBV21-1 is a listed pseudogene. This sequence was found in an adult in good health. CDR3 nucleotides: TGTGCCAGGAAAGTGATCGGCACAGATACGCAGTATTTT. Translating it yields CARKVIGTDTQYF.